These T cell receptor beta chains were read from a single sample in a study of radiation and T cells in renal cell carcinoma. This table comes from immunoSEQ multiplex PCR, and its TCRdb copy is limited to in-frame clones, with some not included. Here the sample spans 150,000 to 200,000 clones, about 87% being singletons. The input for sequencing was blood, taken from a patient whose treatment included radiotherapy and nephrectomy. The receptors here all came from a woman in her 50s with renal cell carcinoma. Both conserved end residues are part of each CDR3. Each record gives: D gene, CDR3 length, clone size, V gene, J gene, CDR3 DNA, CDR3 protein. D genes are given only for firm matches. Some rows mark clone size as missing; the rest say once, few, many or name a class of expanded clone.

TRBD1	16	.	TRBV13	TRBJ2-1	TGTGCCAGCAGCTTCAACAGGGGGCCCAAGGGGAATGAGCAGTTCTTC	CASSFNRGPKGNEQFF
TRBD2	15	.	TRBV11-1	TRBJ2-7	TGTGCCAGCAGCTTACTAGCGGGGGAGACCTACGAGCAGTACTTC	CASSLLAGETYEQYF
TRBD1	13	.	TRBV7-9	TRBJ2-7	TGTGCCACCCGGACAGGGGCAATCTACGAGCAGTACTTC	CATRTGAIYEQYF
.	13	.	TRBV5-1	TRBJ1-2	TGCGCCAGCAGCCCCACAGGGAACTATGGCTACACCTTC	CASSPTGNYGYTF
.	16	.	TRBV18	TRBJ2-1	TGTGCCAGCTCACGGCAGGACCTCCCTAACTACAATGAGCAGTTCTTC	CASSRQDLPNYNEQFF
.	15	.	TRBV18	TRBJ2-2	TGTGCCAGCTCTCCTTCCTTCAGGATAGGCGGGGAGCTGTTTTTT	CASSPSFRIGGELFF
.	13	.	TRBV6-5	TRBJ1-2	TGTGCCAGCAGCGACGGGGCTTCCTATGGCTACACCTTC	CASSDGASYGYTF
.	12	.	TRBV6-1	TRBJ1-5	TGTGCCAGCAGTGCCAGGAATCAGCCCCAGCATTTT	CASSARNQPQHF
.	11	.	TRBV2	TRBJ2-7	TGTGCCAGCAGTGAATACGGGGAGCAGTACTTC	CASSEYGEQYF
.	12	.	TRBV6-5	TRBJ2-7	TGTGCCAGCAGTTACTCTCAGGAGGCGCAGTACTTC	CASSYSQEAQYF
.	16	.	TRBV18	TRBJ2-2	TGTGCCAGCTCACGTGGGGAAGGAATTAACACCGGGGAGCTGTTTTTT	CASSRGEGINTGELFF
.	14	.	TRBV5-8	TRBJ1-1	TGTGCCAGCAGGGTGGAGGGGCGGGGCACTGAAGCTTTCTTT	CASRVEGRGTEAFF
TRBD1	16	.	TRBV7-8	TRBJ2-1	TGTGCCAGCAGCTTGGGACAGGGGCGACTTTACAATGAGCAGTTCTTC	CASSLGQGRLYNEQFF
TRBD1	12	.	TRBV2	TRBJ2-7	TGTGCCAGCAGTTGGACAGGGAGGGAGCAGTACTTC	CASSWTGREQYF
.	15	.	TRBV10-3	TRBJ2-2	TGTGCCATCAGGTCGGAGGGGCATGACACCGGGGAGCTGTTTTTT	CAIRSEGHDTGELFF
TRBD2	13	.	TRBV6-5	TRBJ2-7	TGTGCCACCCTTAGCGGGGCCTCCTACGAGCAGTACTTC	CATLSGASYEQYF
TRBD2	14	.	TRBV6-4	TRBJ2-3	TGTGCCAGCAGTCAGCGGGGATTCACAGATACGCAGTATTTT	CASSQRGFTDTQYF
.	15	once	TRBV5-1	TRBJ2-5	TGCGCCAGCAGCTTGGTAGTCGGGGTTGAAGAGACCCAGTACTTC	CASSLVVGVEETQYF
TRBD1	15	once	TRBV9	TRBJ1-1	TGTGCCAGCAGCGTAGCGGACAGGTTGAACACTGAAGCTTTCTTT	CASSVADRLNTEAFF
.	15	.	TRBV7-2	TRBJ1-4	TGTGCCAGCAGAGATGACACGACGCCTTATGAAAAACTGTTTTTT	CASRDDTTPYEKLFF
.	15	.	TRBV5-1	TRBJ1-3	TGCGCCAGCAGCTCCCTGGGGGTGGCTGGAAACACCATATATTTT	CASSSLGVAGNTIYF
TRBD1	19	once	TRBV5-4	TRBJ1-3	TGTGCCAGCAGCTTGCTTTTGGCAGGGGGGCTCCGCTCTGGAAACACCATATATTTT	CASSLLLAGGLRSGNTIYF
TRBD1	14	.	TRBV30	TRBJ1-6	TGTGCCTGGAGTGTACGACAGGGAGGCTCACCCCTCCACTTT	CAWSVRQGGSPLHF
.	13	.	TRBV15	TRBJ2-3	TGTGCCACCAGCAGCACAGGGATAGACACGCAGTATTTT	CATSSTGIDTQYF
TRBD1	15	.	TRBV19	TRBJ2-2	TGTGCCAGTAGTACCGGGACAGGGGGGACCGGGGAGCTGTTTTTT	CASSTGTGGTGELFF
TRBD1	13	.	TRBV6-5	TRBJ2-7	TGTGCCAGCAGAGGGACAGGGTCCTACGAGCAGTACTTC	CASRGTGSYEQYF
.	15	once	TRBV6-5	TRBJ1-5	TGTGCCAGCAGTTACTCGCAGGGGAGGGGTCAGCCCCAGCATTTT	CASSYSQGRGQPQHF
.	14	.	TRBV5-6	TRBJ2-3	TGTGCCAGCAGCTTGGCCCAGTTGGTGGATACGCAGTATTTT	CASSLAQLVDTQYF
TRBD1	17	.	TRBV7-9	TRBJ2-3	TGTGCCAGCAGCCCTTATGACAGGGGGCTGAGTACAGATACGCAGTATTTT	CASSPYDRGLSTDTQYF
TRBD2	16	.	TRBV5-4	TRBJ2-3	TGTGCCAGCAGCTTAGGTCTAGCGGGGGACACAGATACGCAGTATTTT	CASSLGLAGDTDTQYF
TRBD1	15	.	TRBV7-9	TRBJ2-1	TGTGCCAGCAGCTTACTGGACAGGTCCTACAATGAGCAGTTCTTC	CASSLLDRSYNEQFF
.	17	.	TRBV7-2	TRBJ1-3	TGTGCCAGCAGCTTGCGGGGCGTGACAGTCTCTGGAAACACCATATATTTT	CASSLRGVTVSGNTIYF
.	17	.	TRBV4-1	TRBJ1-4	TGCGCCAGCAGCCAAGAACACCCCAGGTTGGCTAATGAAAAACTGTTTTTT	CASSQEHPRLANEKLFF
TRBD2	15	.	TRBV7-3	TRBJ2-3	TGTGCCAGCAGCTCCAGCGGGGGGCCCGGAGATACGCAGTATTTT	CASSSSGGPGDTQYF
TRBD1	13	.	TRBV11-2	TRBJ2-2	TGTGCCAGCAGCGGGACAGGGGACGGGGAGCTGTTTTTT	CASSGTGDGELFF
TRBD1	17	few	TRBV10-3	TRBJ2-1	TGTGCCATCAGTGGCGGACAGGGGGCGATTGTAGGGAATGAGCAGTTCTTC	CAISGGQGAIVGNEQFF
TRBD1	16	.	TRBV7-2	TRBJ2-3	TGTGCCAGCAGCCCCGGACAGGTACATCTCACAGATACGCAGTATTTT	CASSPGQVHLTDTQYF
TRBD1	16	.	TRBV19	TRBJ1-5	TGTGCCAGTAGTATACCGGGACAGGGGGAAAATCAGCCCCAGCATTTT	CASSIPGQGENQPQHF
TRBD1	15	.	TRBV10-3	TRBJ2-5	TGTGCCATCAGTGCTACAGGGGGCTCACAAGAGACCCAGTACTTC	CAISATGGSQETQYF
TRBD2	13	.	TRBV11-2	TRBJ2-1	TGTGCCAGCAGCTTAGATCCGCGGGGGAGTCCGTTCTTC	CASSLDPRGSPFF
TRBD1	16	.	TRBV15	TRBJ2-7	TGTGCCACCAGCAGTACCGGGACAGCTCCTTCCTACGAGCAGTACTTC	CATSSTGTAPSYEQYF
.	15	.	TRBV6-5	TRBJ2-1	TGTGCCAGCAGCGGGTTGAGCTCACGAAACAATGAGCAGTTCTTC	CASSGLSSRNNEQFF
.	14	.	TRBV25-1	TRBJ1-1	TGTGCCAGCAGTGGGACTGGGGGAGGCACTGAAGCTTTCTTT	CASSGTGGGTEAFF
.	14	.	TRBV6-5	TRBJ1-2	TGTGCCAGCAGTACCCGGACAGCTGACTATGGCTACACCTTC	CASSTRTADYGYTF
TRBD1	13	.	TRBV7-3	TRBJ2-3	TGTGCCAGCGGACAGGGGGGGTATGATACGCAGTATTTT	CASGQGGYDTQYF
.	15	.	TRBV19	TRBJ1-5	TGTGCCAGTAGTCCCCTGGACAGAGGTAATCAGCCCCAGCATTTT	CASSPLDRGNQPQHF
TRBD1	15	once	TRBV6-1	TRBJ2-1	TGTGCCAGCACCGGACAGGGGAGTCATAACAATGAGCAGTTCTTC	CASTGQGSHNNEQFF
.	14	.	TRBV25-1	TRBJ2-5	TGTGCCAGCAGTGAGTTCGGCACTCAAGAGACCCAGTACTTC	CASSEFGTQETQYF
.	14	.	TRBV5-5	TRBJ1-2	TGTGCCAGCAGCACCGGGACAACCAACTATGGCTACACCTTC	CASSTGTTNYGYTF
TRBD2	14	once	TRBV6-5	TRBJ2-7	TGTGCCAGCAGACCGGGACTAGCGGTTCACGAGCAGTACTTC	CASRPGLAVHEQYF
.	15	.	TRBV6-1	TRBJ1-1	TGTGCCAGCAGTGAACGACCGAATTCCTACACTGAAGCTTTCTTT	CASSERPNSYTEAFF
TRBD2	16	.	TRBV7-2	TRBJ2-3	TGTGCCAGCAGCTTAATAGCGCGGGGGGTCACAGATACGCAGTATTTT	CASSLIARGVTDTQYF